These 5 T cell receptor beta chains were sequenced from one sample in a study of shared clonotypes between healthy human individuals. Profiling relied on immunoSEQ multiplex PCR, and the TCRdb table lists in-frame clones only, not all of them. The sample yields more than 2,000,000 clones, approximately 93% seen once. Sequences were obtained from naive CD4+ T cells from PBMCs. Sample subset: CD45RA+ positively selected. The source is a man in his late teens or twenties in good health. Some clones in this sample may be carry-over from other donors' samples.

This chain links TRBV28 with TRBJ2-7; no clear D gene. Germline CDR1 MDHEN, CDR2 SYDVKM. The ends were cut back, 3 bases at V and 4 bases at J, with 10 bases in the middle. The CDR3 is 13 residues long. CDR3 in DNA: TGTGCCAGCAGTTTCAACAGCCGGTACGAGCAGTACTTC. Its translation: CASSFNSRYEQYF.

This chain links TRBV14 with TRBJ2-7; 9 positions match TRBD1. The CDR3 contains 16 residues. Per the germline V gene, CDR1 is SGHDN and CDR2 is FVKESK. The V segment lost 3 bases and the J segment 3 bases; nucleotides outside the gene matches: 9. The CDR3 loop is CASSQGLGTGFYEQYF. The CDR3 bases are TGTGCCAGCAGCCAGGGCCTGGGGACAGGGTTCTACGAGCAGTACTTC. Together with reference TRBV14 and TRBJ2-7, the CDR3 gives the full variable domain: EAGVTQFPSHSVIEKGQTVTLRCDPISGHDNLYWYRRVMGKEIKFLLHFVKESKQDESGMPNNRFLAERTGGTYSTLKVQPAELEDSGVYFCASSQGLGTGFYEQYFGPGTRLTVT.

Comment on this clone: Other DNA sequences within the sample encode an identical CDR3. The chain employs TRBV18 and TRBJ2-3; 10 bases map to TRBD2. This CDR3 comprises 16 residues. Trimming cost V 3 bases and J 4 bases; bases outside gene matches: 7. Germline loops: CDR1 KGHSH, CDR2 LQKENI. The chain's CDR3 is CASSPPGTSDPDTQYF. The DNA for the CDR3 is TGTGCCAGCTCACCCCCCGGGACTAGCGATCCAGATACGCAGTATTTT.

The chain carries TRBV5-1 and TRBJ2-3; D is possibly TRBD1 (6 bases). From germline, CDR1 is SGHRS and CDR2 YFSETQ. This CDR3 is built from 13 residues. With 4 bases removed from V and 4 bases from J, the gap between germline ends came to 10 bases. CDR3 DNA: TGCGCCAGCAGCCGGGACACCTCAGATACGCAGTATTTT. As protein: CASSRDTSDTQYF.

This sequence joins TRBV6-1 and TRBJ2-7; TRBD2 agrees at 12 bases. Trimming removed 6 bases from V and 2 bases from J; junction bases left unmatched: 5. CDR1 is MNHNS and CDR2 is SASEGT in the germline V gene. The CDR3 totals 15 residues. CDR3 in amino acids: CASRASGRDPYEQYF. For the CDR3, the DNA is TGTGCCAGCAGGGCTAGCGGGAGGGACCCCTACGAGCAGTACTTC.